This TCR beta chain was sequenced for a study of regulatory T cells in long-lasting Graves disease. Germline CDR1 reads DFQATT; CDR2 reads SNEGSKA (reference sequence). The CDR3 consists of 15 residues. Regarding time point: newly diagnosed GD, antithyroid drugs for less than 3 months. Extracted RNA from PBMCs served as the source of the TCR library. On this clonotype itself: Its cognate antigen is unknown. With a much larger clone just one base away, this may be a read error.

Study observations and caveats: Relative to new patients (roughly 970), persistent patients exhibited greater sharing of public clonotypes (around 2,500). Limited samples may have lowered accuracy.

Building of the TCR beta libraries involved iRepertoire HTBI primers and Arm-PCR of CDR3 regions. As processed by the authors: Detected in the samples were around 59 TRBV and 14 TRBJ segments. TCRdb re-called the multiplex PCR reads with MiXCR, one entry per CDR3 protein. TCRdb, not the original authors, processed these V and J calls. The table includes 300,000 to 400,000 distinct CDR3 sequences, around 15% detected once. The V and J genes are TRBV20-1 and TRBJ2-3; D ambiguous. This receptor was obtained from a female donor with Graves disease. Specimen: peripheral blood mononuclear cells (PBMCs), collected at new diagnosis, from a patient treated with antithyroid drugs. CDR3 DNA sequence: TGCGGTGCTAGAGACCGGGTCTTTAGCACAGATACGCAGTATTTT. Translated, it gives CGARDRVFSTDTQYF.